The rows below give T cell receptor beta chains drawn from one sample of a study of early T cells in non-severe SARS-CoV-2 infection. TCRdb re-analysed the 5' RACE reads in MiXCR, keeping a single row per CDR3 protein. The sample holds some 58,000 distinct CDR3 sequences, around 14% seen once. The source material was whole blood. These receptor sequences come from an adult who was a healthcare worker with PCR-confirmed SARS-CoV-2 infection or an uninfected control (not recorded which). Each CDR3 is given with its conserved first and last residue. Only some rows state a clone size, as once, few, many or a class for expanded clones.

.	TRBJ2-3	TRBV29-1	CSVELGLAGVTDTQYF
.	TRBJ2-7	TRBV19	CASSRTSGGPYYEQYF
many	TRBJ2-7	TRBV20-1	CSAGTYEQYF
many	TRBJ2-7	TRBV29-1	CSVGQGAGYEQYF
few	TRBJ1-1	TRBV5-1	CASSLTGTDTEAFF
.	TRBJ1-4	TRBV12-3/TRBV12-4	CASSPDSRKLFF
few	TRBJ2-1	TRBV4-2	CASSQDPAYNEQFF
few	TRBJ1-2	TRBV29-1	CSVWDRGHYGYTF
.	TRBJ2-5	TRBV6-5	CASSLRSGGGTSPQETQYF
many	TRBJ1-2	TRBV12-3/TRBV12-4	CASSQTRADNYGYTF
.	TRBJ2-7	TRBV6-2/TRBV6-3	CASSYKRVYEQYF
few	TRBJ2-7	TRBV7-2	CASSPLTSPIYEQYF
few	TRBJ2-7	TRBV12-5	CASGPPGTYEQYF
many	TRBJ2-3	TRBV10-2	CASSEDSTDTQYF
.	TRBJ2-7	TRBV7-9	CASSLENRIYEQYF
few	TRBJ2-3	TRBV11-2	CASSFLGLSTDTQYF
few	TRBJ2-7	TRBV7-2	CASSLALLSYEQYF
.	TRBJ2-2	TRBV4-3	CASSQDWESGGLLGELFF
.	TRBJ1-3	TRBV3-1	CASSQPGLTSGNTIYF
many	TRBJ2-1	TRBV6-6	CASSYGQGGNEQFF
few	TRBJ1-1	TRBV7-9	CASSGMTGQGMNTEAFF
many	TRBJ2-4	TRBV6-6	CASSNPHGQLAKNIQYF
.	TRBJ2-7	TRBV5-6	CASSSAGIPNLDEQYF
few	TRBJ2-2	TRBV5-6	CASSARTGFGELFF
.	TRBJ1-2	TRBV6-4	CASSGMQFHTF
many	TRBJ2-3	TRBV29-1	CSVARGADTQYF
few	TRBJ2-5	TRBV10-3	CAISESEQGRETQYF
few	TRBJ1-1	TRBV4-1	CASSPPLNRNTEAFF